This entry lists 9 T cell receptor beta chains sequenced from one sample in a study of T-cell memory formation after mild COVID-19. One entry per CDR3 protein results from TCRdb running MiXCR on the 5' RACE reads. The sample contains around 80,000 distinct CDR3 sequences, around 13% of which appear only once. Sequences were obtained from PBMCs or a T cell subset sorted from them (not recorded which). These receptors were taken from a man aged 18 to 30 who had mild COVID-19 (a few samples of this study predate the infection). Cell type and time point are not known.

The V gene is TRBV9, the J gene TRBJ2-1; D not resolved. CDR3 length: 15 residues. Trimming removed 0 bases from V and 0 bases from J, with 7 bases in between. Germline V gene lookup returns CDR1 SGDLS and CDR2 YYNGEE. In nucleotides, the CDR3 is TGTGCCAGCAGCGTAGCCCGGAGCTCCTACAATGAGCAGTTCTTC. Encoded protein: CASSVARSSYNEQFF.

The V call is TRBV27, the J call TRBJ1-1; a weak D match, TRBD1 (6 bases). This CDR3 is built from 14 residues. V was trimmed by 5 bases and J by 6 bases, leaving 16 bases between them. Germline loops: CDR1 MNHEY, CDR2 SMNVEV (reference sequence). The CDR3 sequence is CASSITGTVPEAFF. The CDR3 coding sequence is TGTGCCAGCAGTATTACAGGGACGGTCCCTGAAGCTTTCTTT.

The chain employs TRBV12-3 or TRBV12-4 and TRBJ1-3; D is ambiguous. The CDR3 runs to 13 residues. Deletions cut 2 bases from V and 0 bases from J, with 2 bases between. In DNA, the CDR3 is TGTGCCAGCAGTTTAAACTCTGGAAACACCATATATTTT. It translates to CASSLNSGNTIYF.

This clonotype was detected only a few times. This chain joins TRBV14 and TRBJ2-7; D perhaps matches TRBD1 (6 bases). The V and J ends lost 5 bases and 3 bases respectively, with 11 bases between them. Germline V gene sequence: CDR1 SGHDN, CDR2 FVKESK. The CDR3 consists of 13 residues. This CDR3 is CASSVDSSYEQYF. The CDR3 DNA reads TGTGCCAGCAGCGTGGACAGCAGCTACGAGCAGTACTTC.

This clonotype was picked up many times. V is TRBV6-1 and J is TRBJ2-6; D possibly corresponds to TRBD2 (6 bases). V shed 4 bases and J shed 2 bases, with 6 bases lying between them. Germline loops: CDR1 MNHNS, CDR2 SASEGT. CDR3 size: 14 residues. The CDR3 region is CASSGLAGANVLTF. The CDR3 DNA is TGTGCCAGCAGTGGACTAGCTGGGGCCAACGTCCTGACTTTC.

The sample holds a few counts of this clonotype. DNA for the CDR3: TGTGCCACCAGTGATTCCACAGGGTATGGCTACACCTTC. Protein sequence: CATSDSTGYGYTF. The chain employs TRBV24-1 and TRBJ1-2; a weak D match, TRBD1 (6 bases). V was clipped by 2 bases and J by 5 bases, with 8 bases between them. Germline CDR1 KGHDR, CDR2 SFDVKD. CDR3 length: 13 residues.

The chain is built from TRBV7-9 and TRBJ2-3, with D hard to call. Germline V CDR1 and CDR2: SEHNR, FQNEAQ (reference sequence). V was pared by 5 bases and J by 0 bases, with 9 bases between. The length of the CDR3 is 14 residues. CDR3 residues: CASSHTRSTDTQYF. The CDR3 DNA follows: TGTGCCAGCAGCCATACAAGAAGCACAGATACGCAGTATTTT.

The sample holds many counts of this clonotype. The chain uses TRBV7-2 and TRBJ2-5; D unresolved. Germline assignment: CDR1 SGHTA and CDR2 FQGNSA. V was cut by 5 bases and J by 2 bases, with 9 bases left in between. The CDR3 contains 13 residues. CDR3 in DNA: TGTGCCAGCAGCCAAGTAGGGCAAGAGACCCAGTACTTC. Its translation: CASSQVGQETQYF.

A few counts support this clonotype. The chain recombines TRBV4-1 with TRBJ1-1; 7 bases align to TRBD1. Losses at the gene ends were 4 bases for V and 5 bases for J; bases not matched to a gene: 7. This CDR3 spans 14 amino acids. CDR1 and CDR2 (germline): MGHRA, YSYEKL. CDR3 loop: CASSPITGETEAFF. The DNA of the CDR3 is TGCGCCAGCAGCCCAATAACAGGGGAAACTGAAGCTTTCTTT.